Listed here is a single T cell receptor (beta chain). The antigen is not known. The sample is drawn from a study of PD-L1 blockade in urothelial cancer. Overall study: Specimens of blood held a median count of about 150,000 T cells. Findings and caveats of the study: Durable-benefit cases showed more tumor-associated blood clone expansion at 3 weeks.

Germline-derived CDR1 and CDR2 are SNHLY and FYNNEI. This CDR3 spans 13 amino acids. V was shortened by 7 bases and J by 4 bases, with 11 bases between the two germline ends. Time point defined: pretreatment peripheral blood. Assay: immunoSEQ multiplex PCR; the TCRdb copy retains only in-frame clones and omits some. The sample has 70,000 to 75,000 clones; around 83% are singletons. V gene TRBV2 combines with J gene TRBJ1-5; tentatively, D is TRBD1 (5 bases). The receptor's source is a woman in her sixties or seventies with urothelial cancer. This material consisted of PBMCs, taken around atezolizumab (anti-PD-L1) treatment. This CDR3 reads CASNFQGNQPQHF. CDR3 DNA: TGTGCCAGCAACTTCCAGGGAAATCAGCCCCAGCATTTT.